This passage covers 30 T cell receptor beta chains from one sample sequenced in a study of blood T cell repertoires in COVID-19. Some clones are missing from TCRdb's copy, which holds only in-frame ones; the method was immunoSEQ multiplex PCR. The table records more than 300,000 clones, more than 70% of them present only once. Source material: peripheral blood. The receptors shown here come from a woman aged 45-65 years with acute or convalescent COVID-19.

The genes are TRBV13 and TRBJ2-7, with D maybe TRBD1 (6 bases). Trimming pared 6 bases from V and 2 bases from J, leaving 17 bases between. Germline V CDR1 and CDR2: PRHDT, FYEKMQ (reference sequence). The length of the CDR3 is 15 residues. CDR3 loop: CASRERGSRTYEQYF. The CDR3 DNA is TGTGCCAGCAGAGAAAGGGGGAGTAGGACCTACGAGCAGTACTTC.

This chain uses TRBV5-1 with TRBJ2-7, with TRBD1 matching over 10 bases. There are 17 residues in the CDR3. The V gene's germline CDR1 is SGHRS and CDR2 YFSETQ. After removal of 3 bases from V and 6 bases from J, the junction contained 15 bases not matched to a gene. CDR3 bases: TGCGCCAGCAGCTACACTTTACCGGGACAGGGGAAGGGCGAGCAGTACTTC. Its translation is CASSYTLPGQGKGEQYF.

This chain links TRBV27 with TRBJ2-1; possible D gene TRBD2, 5 bases. With 2 bases removed from V and 4 bases from J, the gap between germline ends came to 15 bases. Germline V gene data show CDR1 as MNHEY and CDR2 as SMNVEV (reference sequence). This CDR3 is 16 amino acids long. The CDR3 loop is CASSLTSSAPYNEQFF. The CDR3 nucleotides are TGTGCCAGCAGTTTAACCAGTAGCGCCCCGTACAATGAGCAGTTCTTC.

V usage is TRBV19 and J usage is TRBJ2-7; D might be TRBD2 (5 bases). This CDR3 spans 13 amino acids. Germline V lookup: CDR1 LNHDA, CDR2 SQIVND (reference sequence). Trimming cost V 8 bases and J 0 bases, with 11 bases left between them. CDR3 sequence: CASRRAVSYEQYF. CDR3 coding DNA: TGTGCCAGTCGACGAGCGGTCTCCTACGAGCAGTACTTC.

The chain links TRBV3-1 (or the pseudogene TRBV3-2) to TRBJ2-1, with TRBD2 identical over 12 bases. The V segment lost 0 bases and the J segment 6 bases; nucleotides outside the gene matches: 12. The CDR3 length is 19 residues. Germline lookup yields CDR1 LGHDT and CDR2 YNNKEL (reference sequence). CDR3 sequence: CASSQDSALAGGLGNEQFF. The CDR3 DNA reads as TGTGCCAGCAGCCAAGATTCGGCACTAGCGGGAGGATTGGGCAATGAGCAGTTCTTC.

The gene calls are TRBV27 and TRBJ1-4; 11 bases agree with TRBD1. V lost 1 base and J lost 7; bases outside the gene matches: 8. The CDR3 consists of 17 residues. Germline CDR1 is MNHEY and CDR2 is SMNVEV (reference sequence). The CDR3 DNA sequence: TGTGCCAGCAGTTTATTGAGGACAGGGGGCGCATTTGAAAAACTGTTTTTT. Its translation is CASSLLRTGGAFEKLFF.

The chain is built from TRBV5-1 and TRBJ2-7; the D gene is possibly TRBD1 (6 bases). Germline loops: CDR1 SGHRS, CDR2 YFSETQ. V lost 5 bases, J lost 1 base, and 16 bases lay in between. The length of the CDR3 is 15 residues. Here the CDR3 DNA reads TGCGCCAGCAGGGAACAGGGAGTGCGGTCCTACGAGCAGTACTTC. It encodes CASREQGVRSYEQYF.

The chain recombines TRBV9 with TRBJ2-5; TRBD1 matches at 8 bases. Per germline, CDR1 SGDLS and CDR2 YYNGEE. V lost 2 bases to trimming and J lost 5 bases; unmatched junction nucleotides: 11. This CDR3 region has 16 residues. The CDR3 DNA reads as TGTGCCAGCAGCGTCCGAGGCGACGACAGGGGCGAGACCCAGTACTTC. Residues: CASSVRGDDRGETQYF.

This clone was observed a handful of times. V usage is TRBV5-1 and J usage is TRBJ2-1, with 9 bases fitting TRBD1. CDR3 length: 16 residues. The junction had 4 bases not matched to a gene; V was cut back by 1 base and J by 2 bases. Per the germline V gene, CDR1 is SGHRS and CDR2 is YFSETQ. As DNA, the CDR3 is TGCGCCAGCAGCTTGACAGGGGGCCCCCCCTACAATGAGCAGTTCTTC. This codes for CASSLTGGPPYNEQFF.

The CDR3 nucleotides are TGTGCCATCTGCGAGACACGGTCGGACACTGAAGCTTTCTTT. Translation gives CAICETRSDTEAFF. The chain has TRBV10-3 and TRBJ1-1; D remains ambiguous. This CDR3 region has 14 residues. Trimming pared 8 bases from V and 3 bases from J, leaving 16 bases between. Germline CDR1 ENHRY, CDR2 SYGVKD.

The chain uses TRBV2 and TRBJ2-2; TRBD2 agrees at 10 bases. Germline V CDR1 and CDR2: SNHLY, FYNNEI. V trimming: 4 bases; J trimming: 6 bases; junction bases outside the gene matches: 11. CDR3 size: 17 residues. CDR3 sequence: CASSVGPAGGWAGELFF. The CDR3 DNA reads TGTGCCAGCAGTGTGGGCCCAGCGGGAGGGTGGGCCGGGGAGCTGTTTTTT.

The V and J genes are TRBV7-8 and TRBJ2-7; the D gene is possibly TRBD1 (5 bases). The V and J ends lost 5 bases and 7 bases respectively, with 18 bases between them. Per the germline V gene, CDR1 is SGHVS and CDR2 is FQNEAQ. The CDR3 is made up of 14 amino acids. CDR3 region: CASSKSTDPWEQYF. CDR3 nucleotide sequence: TGTGCCAGCAGCAAGTCGACAGATCCGTGGGAGCAGTACTTC.

This clone has only a few counts. The chain is built from TRBV27 and TRBJ1-5, with a tentative D call TRBD1 (5 bases). The V gene's germline CDR1 is MNHEY and CDR2 SMNVEV (reference sequence). The CDR3 covers 14 residues. The ends were cut back, 6 bases at V and 1 base at J, with 10 bases in the middle. The CDR3 DNA is TGTGCCAGCAGGCCGGGGGGGAGCAATCAGCCCCAGCATTTT. This gives the protein CASRPGGSNQPQHF.

This clone was recorded once. The chain carries TRBV28 and TRBJ1-2; no clear D. This CDR3 is 14 amino acids long. Germline V lookup: CDR1 MDHEN, CDR2 SYDVKM. V lost 6 bases, J lost 0 bases, and 11 bases lay in between. The CDR3: CASRPSAANYGYTF. CDR3 bases: TGTGCCAGCAGGCCGAGCGCAGCTAACTATGGCTACACCTTC.

The chain couples TRBV6-5 to TRBJ2-3; 9 positions agree with TRBD1. Trimming at V came to 7 bases and at J to 6 bases, leaving 8 bases not matched to a gene. The CDR3 spans 14 residues. Germline V gene sequence: CDR1 MNHEY, CDR2 SVGAGI. CDR3 loop: CASTGTGSEDTQYF. The CDR3 DNA reads TGTGCCAGCACTGGGACAGGGAGTGAGGATACGCAGTATTTT.

To note about this clone: At one boundary the junction diverges from the germline segment, which might be a read error. The rearrangement links TRBV7-7 to TRBJ1-1; a possible D gene is TRBD1 (5 bases). There are 15 residues in the CDR3. Germline loops: CDR1 SSHAT, CDR2 FNYEAQ (reference sequence). Written as DNA, the CDR3 is TGTGCTAGCAGCCCCACGCTGGGGGGGAACACTGAAGCTTTCTTT. Translation: CASSPTLGGNTEAFF.

This clone was seen only once. The chain joins TRBV23-1 to TRBJ1-2, with unresolved D. TRBV23-1 qualifies as an ORF whose function is uncertain. V was trimmed by 2 bases and J by 8 bases, leaving 9 bases between them. The length of the CDR3 is 12 residues. The CDR3 DNA reads TGCGCCAGCAGTCAACGTCCGGGGGGCTACACCTTC. Translation: CASSQRPGGYTF.

This rearrangement joins TRBV11-2 to TRBJ1-2; 12 bases are a match to TRBD1. This CDR3 is 18 amino acids long. With 1 base clipped from V and 8 bases from J, the junction kept 14 bases outside the gene matches. CDR1 is SGHAT, CDR2 FQNNGV, per germline. The DNA of the CDR3 is TGTGCCAGCAGCTTAGTATATGGGTTTGGGACAGGGGGCGAGGGCTACACCTTC. Protein sequence: CASSLVYGFGTGGEGYTF.

J is TRBJ2-1 and V is TRBV27; 11 nucleotides agree with TRBD2. The ends lost 7 bases at V and 2 bases at J; junction bases unmatched: 7. This CDR3 contains 16 residues. Germline V gene lookup returns CDR1 MNHEY and CDR2 SMNVEV (reference sequence). This chain's CDR3 is CASNPTSGMTYNEQFF. The CDR3 nucleotides are TGTGCCAGCAACCCGACTAGCGGGATGACCTACAATGAGCAGTTCTTC.

The CDR3 DNA reads TGTGCCAGCAATTACAGGGCGAGCAATCAGCCCCAGCATTTT. Translation: CASNYRASNQPQHF. The rearrangement uses TRBV28 and TRBJ1-5, with D possibly matching TRBD1 (6 bases). The germline V gene has CDR1 MDHEN and CDR2 SYDVKM. This CDR3 comprises 14 residues. V was clipped by 7 bases and J by 1 base, with 11 bases between them. Supplemented by reference TRBV28 and TRBJ1-5, the full variable domain reads DVKVTQSSRYLVKRTGEKVFLECVQDMDHENMFWYRQDPGLGLRLIYFSYDVKMKEKGDIPEGYSVSREKKERFSLILESASTNQTSMYLCASNYRASNQPQHFGDGTRLSIL.

V and J are TRBV5-1 and TRBJ1-4; D call uncertain. With 1 base removed from V and 0 bases from J, the gap between germline ends came to 7 bases. This CDR3 spans 15 amino acids. Germline-derived CDR1 and CDR2 are SGHRS and YFSETQ. The CDR3 sequence: CASSLRRTTNEKLFF. DNA of the CDR3: TGCGCCAGCAGCTTGAGGCGGACAACTAATGAAAAACTGTTTTTT.

This clone was seen a few times. The rearrangement joins TRBV19 to TRBJ2-2, with D tentatively TRBD1 (6 bases). The V gene lost 6 bases and the J gene lost 0 bases, with 11 bases spanning the gap. The V gene's germline CDR1 is LNHDA and CDR2 SQIVND (reference sequence). This CDR3 contains 15 residues. CDR3 loop: CASRPGTTNTGELFF. The CDR3 nucleotides read TGTGCCAGTAGGCCCGGGACAACGAACACCGGGGAGCTGTTTTTT.

This clone was counted once. This chain connects TRBV6-5 to TRBJ2-7; 8 bases match TRBD2. The CDR3 is made up of 14 amino acids. Germline values: CDR1 MNHEY, CDR2 SVGAGI. V dropped 1 base and J dropped 3; count of bases not matched to a gene: 2. The CDR3 DNA sequence: TGTGCCAGCAGTTACTTAGCGGGAAACTACGAGCAGTACTTC. It translates to CASSYLAGNYEQYF.

The chain carries TRBV4-2 and TRBJ1-4, with TRBD1 identical over 7 bases. The CDR3 is 16 residues long. J was trimmed by 4 bases and V by 0 bases; bases with no gene match: 5. Germline CDR1 LGHNA, CDR2 YNFKEQ. CDR3 residues: CASSQELQGINEKLFF. The CDR3 coding sequence is TGTGCCAGCAGCCAAGAGCTACAGGGGATTAATGAAAAACTGTTTTTT.

V usage is TRBV18 and J usage is TRBJ2-7; possible D gene TRBD1, 5 bases. Trimming stripped 2 bases from V and 2 bases from J, with 13 bases between. The germline V gene has CDR1 KGHSH and CDR2 LQKENI. The CDR3 runs 15 residues. Written as DNA, the CDR3 is TGTGCCAGCTCACCAAGTATACAGGACCCCTACGAGCAGTACTTC. It yields the protein CASSPSIQDPYEQYF.

This rearrangement joins TRBV28 to TRBJ2-1; 7 positions agree with TRBD1. CDR3 length equals 14 residues. Germline values: CDR1 MDHEN, CDR2 SYDVKM. Trimming at V came to 6 bases and at J to 1 base, leaving 3 bases not matched to a gene. The CDR3 nucleotides are TGTGCCAGCAGCCTACAGGGGTCCTACAATGAGCAGTTCTTC. It codes for CASSLQGSYNEQFF.

The chain recombines TRBV29-1 with TRBJ1-2; TRBD1 matches at 7 bases. Germline-derived CDR1 and CDR2 are SQVTM and ANQGSEA. CDR3 length: 13 amino acids. The ends lost 8 bases at V and 1 base at J; junction bases unmatched: 7. CDR3 protein: CSFEGQINYGYTF. CDR3 sequence (DNA): TGCAGCTTCGAGGGACAGATTAACTATGGCTACACCTTC.

The chain joins TRBV27 to TRBJ1-1; 11 bases are a match to TRBD1. Germline CDR1 and CDR2: MNHEY and SMNVEV (reference sequence). V shed 7 bases, J shed 4 bases, and the junction held 8 bases outside the gene matches. The CDR3 contains 15 residues. CDR3 residues: CASIGWTGGLTEAFF. The DNA for the CDR3 is TGTGCCAGCATCGGGTGGACAGGGGGCCTCACTGAAGCTTTCTTT.

V gene TRBV21-1 combines with J gene TRBJ2-2; the table assigns TRBD1, which was not confirmed against the DNA. TRBV21-1 is termed a pseudogene. The CDR3 has 17 amino acids. The CDR3 sequence is CASSIPGTGSNTGELFF. The CDR3 nucleotides are TGTGCCAGCAGCATTCCGGGGACAGGGTCGAACACCGGGGAGCTGTTTTTT.

This chain connects TRBV7-6 to TRBJ2-7; TRBD2 is a possible D gene (6 bases). The CDR3 length is 16 residues. Germline CDR1 reads SGHVS; CDR2 reads FNYEAQ. V lost 2 bases and J lost 2, with 16 bases in between. This CDR3 is CASSLWPGSSTYEQYF. CDR3 in DNA: TGTGCCAGCAGCTTATGGCCCGGGAGTTCAACCTACGAGCAGTACTTC.